This T cell receptor beta chain was captured by sequencing in a study of blood T cell repertoires in COVID-19. Overall study context: Both acute and convalescent COVID-19 samples were obtained from the United States, Italy and Spain. The analysed material was cDNA or gDNA that came from T cells, B-cell-depleted T cells, or PBMCs.

The table came from immunoSEQ multiplex PCR; TCRdb's copy has only in-frame clones and leaves some out. The sample consists of about 180,000 clones, approximately 87% of them appearing once. Seattle patients were enrolled while actively infected and followed longitudinally. V shed 6 bases and J 1 base; nucleotides not matched to a gene: 2. CDR3 length: 13 residues. The germline gives CDR1 SGHTA, CDR2 FQGTGA. This clone was detected a few times. This clonotype originated in a woman between 65 and 79 years old with COVID-19, enrolled during active disease. The specimen sequenced was peripheral blood. The chain is built from TRBV7-3 and TRBJ1-1; 7 nucleotides agree with TRBD1. This CDR3 is CASRRTGNTEAFF. The CDR3 nucleotides read TGTGCCAGCAGGCGGACAGGGAACACTGAAGCTTTCTTT. Filled out from reference TRBV7-3 and TRBJ1-1, the complete variable domain reads GAGVSQTPSNKVTEKGKYVELRCDPISGHTALYWYRQSLGQGPEFLIYFQGTGAADDSGLPNDRFFAVRPEGSVSTLKIQRTERGDSAVYLCASRRTGNTEAFFGQGTRLTVV.